Below, 22 T cell receptor beta chains from the same sample are listed, as sequenced in a study of blood T cell repertoires in COVID-19. The assay was immunoSEQ multiplex PCR, and TCRdb's table has in-frame clones only and misses some. The sample has hundreds of thousands of clones; roughly 89% are singletons. The sample was PBMCs or T cells enriched from blood (not recorded which). All receptors derive from a woman between 18 and 29 years old with acute COVID-19.

This CDR3 reads CASRLDRGPLQETQYF. DNA of the CDR3: TGTGCCAGCAGGCTAGACAGGGGCCCTCTCCAAGAGACCCAGTACTTC. The J gene is TRBJ2-5, the V gene TRBV7-8; 8 bases agree with TRBD1. V lost 6 bases and J lost 1; bases outside the gene matches: 10. CDR3 size: 16 residues. Germline V gene sequence: CDR1 SGHVS, CDR2 FQNEAQ.

The chain is built from TRBV27 and TRBJ2-1; TRBD2 aligns across 8 bases. V lost 7 bases and J lost 0; bases outside the gene matches: 2. Germline CDR1 reads MNHEY; CDR2 reads SMNVEV (reference sequence). The CDR3 extends over 14 amino acids. For the CDR3, the DNA is TGTGCCAGCAAAAGCGGGAGCTCCTACAATGAGCAGTTCTTC. Encoded protein: CASKSGSSYNEQFF.

The V gene is TRBV15, the J gene TRBJ2-3; 7 nucleotides agree with TRBD1. Germline V CDR1 and CDR2: LNHNV, YYDKDF (reference sequence). V lost 4 bases, J lost 0 bases, and 4 bases stayed unmatched. There are 15 residues in the CDR3. The CDR3 reads CATSMWTGSTDTQYF. Written as DNA, the CDR3 is TGTGCCACCAGCATGTGGACAGGAAGCACAGATACGCAGTATTTT.

The rearrangement uses TRBV7-2 and TRBJ2-2, with D unresolved. The CDR3 has 13 residues. Trimming stripped 7 bases from V and 2 bases from J, with 8 bases between. Germline loops: CDR1 SGHTA, CDR2 FQGNSA. The CDR3 loop reads CASTEINTGELFF. In DNA form, the CDR3 reads TGTGCCAGCACGGAGATTAACACCGGGGAGCTGTTTTTT.

CDR3 DNA: TGTGCCAGCAGCCTAATGTCGGAGAAACTGTTTTTT. Amino acids: CASSLMSEKLFF. This chain links TRBV7-2 with TRBJ1-4; D is unclear. V was clipped by 5 bases and J by 11 bases, with 12 bases between them. The CDR3 sequence is 12 residues long. Per the germline V gene, CDR1 is SGHTA and CDR2 is FQGNSA.

V gene TRBV11-2 combines with J gene TRBJ2-7; weak D call: TRBD2 (6 bases). There are 13 residues in the CDR3. V lost 2 bases, J lost 6 bases, and 11 bases lay in between. Per germline, CDR1 SGHAT and CDR2 FQNNGV. CDR3 sequence: CASSLILGGEQYF. For the CDR3, the DNA is TGTGCCAGCAGCTTAATTCTGGGGGGCGAGCAGTACTTC.

The chain combines TRBV6-2 or TRBV6-3 with TRBJ2-5; TRBD1 agrees at 8 bases. CDR1 and CDR2 (germline): MNHEY, SVGEGT. Unmatched junction bases numbered 9, after V lost 5 bases and J lost 1 base. The CDR3 consists of 16 residues. The CDR3 spells CASSTPWTGRQETQYF. The CDR3 region has the DNA TGTGCCAGCAGTACTCCTTGGACAGGGCGCCAAGAGACCCAGTACTTC.

The V gene is TRBV6-5, the J gene TRBJ1-5; 7 bases line up with TRBD1. Germline values: CDR1 MNHEY, CDR2 SVGAGI. The CDR3 runs 16 residues. V gave up 0 bases and J gave up 2 bases; unmatched junction bases: 4. CDR3 DNA: TGTGCCAGCAGTTACTCTCAGGGGGAAGGCAATCAGCCCCAGCATTTT. This gives the protein CASSYSQGEGNQPQHF.

V and J are TRBV27 and TRBJ1-2, with D maybe TRBD1 (6 bases). Trimming pared 8 bases from V and 2 bases from J, leaving 12 bases between. This CDR3 spans 13 amino acids. Germline assignment: CDR1 MNHEY and CDR2 SMNVEV (reference sequence). In nucleotides, the CDR3 is TGTGCCAGCTGGGGAGGGGGGAACTATGGCTACACCTTC. As protein: CASWGGGNYGYTF.

The chain carries TRBV3-1 (or the pseudogene TRBV3-2) and TRBJ1-2; D remains ambiguous. Trimming cost V 6 bases and J 6 bases, with 20 bases left between them. The CDR3 length is 15 residues. Germline CDR1 reads LGHDT; CDR2 reads YNNKEL (reference sequence). The DNA for the CDR3 is TGTGCCAGCAGTCACAACCAAGCCCGGAGGGATGGCTACACCTTC. This encodes CASSHNQARRDGYTF.

The rearrangement uses TRBV4-2 and TRBJ1-2; TRBD1 agrees at 7 bases. V shed 0 bases, J shed 6 bases, and the junction held 7 bases outside the gene matches. Germline V lookup: CDR1 LGHNA, CDR2 YNFKEQ. The CDR3 runs 15 residues. The DNA for the CDR3 is TGTGCCAGCAGCCAAGACAGAACAGGGGTCAATGGCTACACCTTC. Amino acid sequence: CASSQDRTGVNGYTF.

The gene calls are TRBV15 and TRBJ2-1; D is possibly TRBD2 (6 bases). The CDR3 runs to 15 residues. Trimming shortened V by 8 bases and J by 3 bases, and 17 bases separated the two germline ends. Germline V gives CDR1 LNHNV, CDR2 YYDKDF (reference sequence). DNA of the CDR3: TGTGCCACCTCCCCACGGGGGTTGGGCTACAATGAGCAGTTCTTC. Protein: CATSPRGLGYNEQFF.

The rearrangement joins TRBV3-1 (or the pseudogene TRBV3-2) to TRBJ2-1; 11 bases align to TRBD2. With V trimmed by 3 bases and J by 7 bases, 14 bases remained unmatched. Germline loops: CDR1 LGHDT, CDR2 YNNKEL (reference sequence). This CDR3 has 18 amino acids. The CDR3: CASSHKVAGGPKGNEQFF. DNA for the CDR3: TGTGCCAGCAGCCATAAGGTAGCGGGAGGGCCCAAGGGGAATGAGCAGTTCTTC.

The chain is built from TRBV19 and TRBJ1-1, with 9 positions matching TRBD1. V shed 6 bases and J 12 bases; nucleotides not matched to a gene: 5. This CDR3 has 11 residues. Germline V lookup: CDR1 LNHDA, CDR2 SQIVND (reference sequence). CDR3 DNA sequence: TGTGCCAGTAGGAGGGACAGGGAGACTTTCTTT. Its translation is CASRRDRETFF.

The CDR3 DNA is TGTGCCAGCAGTTTGCGAACAGGACAGAAAGAGACCCAGTACTTC. This encodes CASSLRTGQKETQYF. The rearrangement joins TRBV28 to TRBJ2-5, with D possibly matching TRBD1 (6 bases). This CDR3 is 15 amino acids long. The V and J ends lost 3 bases and 3 bases respectively, with 14 bases between them. Germline values: CDR1 MDHEN, CDR2 SYDVKM.

DNA for the CDR3: TGTGCCAGCAGTTTATTGGGCGGGAGCAACGAGCAGTACTTC. It specifies CASSLLGGSNEQYF. The rearrangement uses TRBV28 and TRBJ2-7, with 7 bases lining up with TRBD2. CDR3 size: 14 residues. CDR1 and CDR2 (germline): MDHEN, SYDVKM. Germline trimming cut 1 base from V and 5 bases from J; bases unmatched to any gene: 5.

This clone has a handful of counts. The chain is built from TRBV11-2 and TRBJ2-7, with D possibly matching TRBD2 (5 bases). The length of the CDR3 is 16 residues. V was cut by 5 bases and J by 1 base, with 18 bases left in between. In germline, CDR1 is SGHAT, CDR2 FQNNGV. The CDR3 DNA follows: TGTGCCAGCAGCCATCTTACTAGTAGGAGGTCCTACGAGCAGTACTTC. It specifies CASSHLTSRRSYEQYF.

CDR3 residues: CASSPDRVDTGELFF. In DNA form, the CDR3 reads TGTGCCAGCTCACCTGACAGGGTAGACACCGGGGAGCTGTTTTTT. V gene TRBV18 combines with J gene TRBJ2-2; 7 bases align to TRBD1. Germline V lookup: CDR1 KGHSH, CDR2 LQKENI. The ends lost 3 bases at V and 3 bases at J; junction bases unmatched: 4. The CDR3 length is 15 residues.

The rearrangement links TRBV11-2 to TRBJ2-1, with D possibly being TRBD1 (5 bases). The CDR3 is 16 residues long. Per the germline V gene, CDR1 is SGHAT and CDR2 is FQNNGV. Trimming removed 1 base from V and 2 bases from J, with 12 bases in between. The CDR3 is CASSLASGIPYNEQFF. As DNA, the CDR3 is TGTGCCAGCAGCTTAGCGTCAGGGATTCCCTACAATGAGCAGTTCTTC. Together with reference TRBV11-2 and TRBJ2-1, the CDR3 gives the full variable domain: EAGVAQSPRYKIIEKRQSVAFWCNPISGHATLYWYQQILGQGPKLLIQFQNNGVVDDSQLPKDRFSAERLKGVDSTLKIQPAKLEDSAVYLCASSLASGIPYNEQFFGPGTRLTVL.

In its sample, this clone was seen many times. V is TRBV27 and J is TRBJ1-3; TRBD1 matches 12 bases. V gave up 2 bases and J gave up 4 bases; unmatched junction bases: 3. The CDR3 consists of 16 residues. Germline assignment: CDR1 MNHEY and CDR2 SMNVEV (reference sequence). The CDR3 spells CASSLGTGGEGNTIYF. CDR3 nucleotide sequence: TGTGCCAGCAGTTTAGGGACAGGGGGCGAAGGAAACACCATATATTTT.

V is TRBV25-1 and J is TRBJ2-7; 8 bases line up with TRBD1. The CDR3 has 15 amino acids. Looked up from germline, CDR1 is MGHDK and CDR2 is SYGVNS. Unmatched junction bases numbered 10, after V lost 4 bases and J lost 5 bases. CDR3 sequence: CASSAKDREVDEQYF. CDR3 nucleotides: TGTGCCAGCAGTGCAAAGGACAGGGAGGTCGACGAGCAGTACTTC.

V usage is TRBV5-1 and J usage is TRBJ1-1; D not certain. This CDR3 region has 14 residues. Germline V gives CDR1 SGHRS, CDR2 YFSETQ. V was clipped by 0 bases and J by 8 bases, with 14 bases between them. DNA for the CDR3: TGCGCCAGCAGCTTGGCCGCGGGGTCGGGGGAAGCTTTCTTT. The encoded protein is CASSLAAGSGEAFF.